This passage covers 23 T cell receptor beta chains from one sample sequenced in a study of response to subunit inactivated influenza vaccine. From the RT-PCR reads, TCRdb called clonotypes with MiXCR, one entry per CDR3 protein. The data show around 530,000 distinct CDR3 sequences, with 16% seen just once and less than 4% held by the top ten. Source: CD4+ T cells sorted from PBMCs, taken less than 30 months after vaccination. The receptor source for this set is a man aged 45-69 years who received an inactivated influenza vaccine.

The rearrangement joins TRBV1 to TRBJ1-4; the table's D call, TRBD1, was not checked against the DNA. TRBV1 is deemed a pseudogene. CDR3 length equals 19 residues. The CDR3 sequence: CASSPRLGGTDSTNEKLFF. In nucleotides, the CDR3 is TGTGCCAGCAGTCCCCGACTCGGGGGGACAGACTCAACTAATGAAAAACTGTTTTTT.

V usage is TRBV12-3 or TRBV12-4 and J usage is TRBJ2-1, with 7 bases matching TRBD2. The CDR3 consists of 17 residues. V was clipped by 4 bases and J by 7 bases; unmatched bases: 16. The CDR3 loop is CASSWVGSGGSRNEQFF. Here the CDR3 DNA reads TGTGCCAGCAGTTGGGTTGGGAGTGGCGGGAGTCGGAATGAGCAGTTCTTC.

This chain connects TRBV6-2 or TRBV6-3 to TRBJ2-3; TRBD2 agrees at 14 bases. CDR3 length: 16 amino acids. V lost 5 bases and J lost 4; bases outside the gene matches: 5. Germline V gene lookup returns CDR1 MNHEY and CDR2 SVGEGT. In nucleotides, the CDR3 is TGTGCCAGCAGTCGCCGACTAGCGGGGGGGCCAGATACGCAGTATTTT. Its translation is CASSRRLAGGPDTQYF.

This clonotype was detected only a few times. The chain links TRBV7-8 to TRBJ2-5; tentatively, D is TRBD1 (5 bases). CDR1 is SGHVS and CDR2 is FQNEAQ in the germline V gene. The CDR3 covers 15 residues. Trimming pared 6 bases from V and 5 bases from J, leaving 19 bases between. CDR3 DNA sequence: TGTGCCAGCAGTAGGGGTGGCGGTATCGCCGAGACCCAGTACTTC. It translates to CASSRGGGIAETQYF.

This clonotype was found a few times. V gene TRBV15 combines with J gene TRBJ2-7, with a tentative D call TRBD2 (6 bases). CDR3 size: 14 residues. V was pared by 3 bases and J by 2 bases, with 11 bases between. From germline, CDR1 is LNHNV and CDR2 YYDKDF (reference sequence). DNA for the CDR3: TGTGCCACCAGCAGCGGACTAACCACCTACGAGCAGTACTTC. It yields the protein CATSSGLTTYEQYF.

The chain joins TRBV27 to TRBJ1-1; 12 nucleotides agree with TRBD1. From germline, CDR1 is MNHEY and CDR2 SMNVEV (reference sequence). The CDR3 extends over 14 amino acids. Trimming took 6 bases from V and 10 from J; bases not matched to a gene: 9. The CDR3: CASSAGDRGRVAFF. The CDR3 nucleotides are TGTGCCAGCAGCGCGGGGGACAGGGGGCGGGTAGCTTTCTTT.

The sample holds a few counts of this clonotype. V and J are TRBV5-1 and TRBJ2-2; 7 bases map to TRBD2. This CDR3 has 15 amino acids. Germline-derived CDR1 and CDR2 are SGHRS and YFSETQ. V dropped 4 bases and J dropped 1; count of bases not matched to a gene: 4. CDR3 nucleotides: TGCGCCAGCAGCCGGCTAGCGGAGAACACCGGGGAGCTGTTTTTT. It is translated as CASSRLAENTGELFF.

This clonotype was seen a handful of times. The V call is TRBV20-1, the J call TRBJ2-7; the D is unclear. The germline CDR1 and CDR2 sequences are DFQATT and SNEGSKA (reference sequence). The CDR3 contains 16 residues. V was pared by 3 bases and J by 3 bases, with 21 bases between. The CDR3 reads CSASSPDVSRNYEQYF. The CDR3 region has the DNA TGCAGTGCTAGCAGTCCCGACGTATCAAGGAACTACGAGCAGTACTTC.

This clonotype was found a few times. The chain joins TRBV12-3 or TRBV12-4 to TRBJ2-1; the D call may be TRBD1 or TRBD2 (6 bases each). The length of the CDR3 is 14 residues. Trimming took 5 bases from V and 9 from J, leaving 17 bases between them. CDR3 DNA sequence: TGTGCCAGCAGTCCGGGACTCCAGGGGCGTGAGCAGTTCTTC. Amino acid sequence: CASSPGLQGREQFF.

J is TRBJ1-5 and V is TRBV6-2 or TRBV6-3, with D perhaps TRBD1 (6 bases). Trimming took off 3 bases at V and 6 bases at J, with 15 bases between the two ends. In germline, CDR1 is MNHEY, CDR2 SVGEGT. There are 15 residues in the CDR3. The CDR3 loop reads CASSYTGGLAQPQHF. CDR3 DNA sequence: TGTGCCAGCAGTTATACGGGGGGGCTGGCTCAGCCCCAGCATTTT.

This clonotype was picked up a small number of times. The CDR3 loop is CSLNRGGHTDTQYF. The CDR3 DNA reads TGCAGCCTCAACCGGGGCGGACACACAGATACGCAGTATTTT. This chain uses TRBV20-1 with TRBJ2-3; D may be TRBD1 or TRBD2 (5 bases each). Germline CDR1 is DFQATT and CDR2 is SNEGSKA (reference sequence). The CDR3 consists of 14 residues.

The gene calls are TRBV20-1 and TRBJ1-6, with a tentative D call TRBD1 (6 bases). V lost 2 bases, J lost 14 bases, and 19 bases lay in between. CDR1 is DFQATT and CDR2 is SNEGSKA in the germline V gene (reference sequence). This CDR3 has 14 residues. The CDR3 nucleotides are TGCAGTGCTAGACTTGGGGGCCCATCAACGACCCTCCACTTT. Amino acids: CSARLGGPSTTLHF.

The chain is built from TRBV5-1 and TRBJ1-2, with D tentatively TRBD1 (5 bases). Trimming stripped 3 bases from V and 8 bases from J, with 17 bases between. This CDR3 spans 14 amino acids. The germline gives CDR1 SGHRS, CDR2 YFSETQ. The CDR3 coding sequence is TGCGCCAGCAGCTCAGGGTCTCTTCTAGAAGGCTACACCTTC. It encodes CASSSGSLLEGYTF.

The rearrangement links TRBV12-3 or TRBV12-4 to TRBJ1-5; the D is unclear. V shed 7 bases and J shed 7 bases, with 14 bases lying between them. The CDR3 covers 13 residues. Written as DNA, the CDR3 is TGTGCCAGCACCAAATCTTATGGGCAGCCCCAGCATTTT. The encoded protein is CASTKSYGQPQHF.

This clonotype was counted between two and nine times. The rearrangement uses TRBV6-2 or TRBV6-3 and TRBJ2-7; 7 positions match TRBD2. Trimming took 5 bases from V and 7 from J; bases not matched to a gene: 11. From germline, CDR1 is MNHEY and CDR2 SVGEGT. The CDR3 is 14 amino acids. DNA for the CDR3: TGTGCCAGCAGTAAGGGCCTCTCCGGGGGGGAGCAGTACTTC. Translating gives CASSKGLSGGEQYF.

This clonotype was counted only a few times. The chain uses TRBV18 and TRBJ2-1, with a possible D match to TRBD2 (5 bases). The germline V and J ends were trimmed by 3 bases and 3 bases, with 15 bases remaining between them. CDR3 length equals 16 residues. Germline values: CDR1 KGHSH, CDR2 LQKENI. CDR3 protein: CASSPSGNRGYNEQFF. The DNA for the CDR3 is TGTGCCAGCTCACCGTCGGGGAATCGGGGCTACAATGAGCAGTTCTTC.

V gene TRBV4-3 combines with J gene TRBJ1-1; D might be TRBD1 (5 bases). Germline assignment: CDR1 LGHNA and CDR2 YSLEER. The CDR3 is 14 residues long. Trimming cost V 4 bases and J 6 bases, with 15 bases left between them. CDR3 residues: CASSPGASSAEAFF. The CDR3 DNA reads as TGCGCCAGCAGCCCTGGGGCCAGCAGCGCTGAAGCTTTCTTT.

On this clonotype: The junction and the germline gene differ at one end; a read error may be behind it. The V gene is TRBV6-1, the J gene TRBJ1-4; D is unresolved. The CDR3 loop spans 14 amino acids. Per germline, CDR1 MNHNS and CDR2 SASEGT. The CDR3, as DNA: TGTGCCAGCAGTGTCTCGGAGGCTAATGTAAAACTGTTTTTT. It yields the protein CASSVSEANVKLFF.

CDR3 residues: CSGRGLSYEQYF. The CDR3 coding sequence is TGCAGTGGAAGAGGCTTATCCTACGAGCAGTACTTC. This chain uses TRBV20-1 with TRBJ2-7; D uncertain. Germline V lookup: CDR1 DFQATT, CDR2 SNEGSKA (reference sequence). This CDR3 contains 12 residues. V was clipped by 7 bases and J by 1 base, with 11 bases between them.

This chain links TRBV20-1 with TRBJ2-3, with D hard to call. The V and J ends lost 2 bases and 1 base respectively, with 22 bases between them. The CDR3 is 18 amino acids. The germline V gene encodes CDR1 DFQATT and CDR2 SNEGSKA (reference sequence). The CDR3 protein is CSARKDASPHPGTDTQYF. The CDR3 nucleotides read TGCAGTGCTAGAAAGGACGCTAGTCCCCACCCCGGCACAGATACGCAGTATTTT.

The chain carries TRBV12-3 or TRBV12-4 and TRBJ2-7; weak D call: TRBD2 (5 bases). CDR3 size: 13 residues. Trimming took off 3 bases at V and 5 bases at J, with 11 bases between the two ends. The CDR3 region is CASSFSSGDEQYF. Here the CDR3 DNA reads TGTGCCAGCAGTTTTTCGTCCGGGGACGAGCAGTACTTC.

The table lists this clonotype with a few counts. The CDR3 bases are TGTGCCAGCAGCATAGGACAGGGCCCTTACGAGCAGTACTTC. Encoded protein: CASSIGQGPYEQYF. The rearrangement uses TRBV7-8 and TRBJ2-7; 8 nucleotides line up with TRBD1. The trim removed 5 bases at V and 4 bases at J, leaving 7 bases unmatched. The V gene's germline CDR1 is SGHVS and CDR2 FQNEAQ. The CDR3 consists of 14 residues.

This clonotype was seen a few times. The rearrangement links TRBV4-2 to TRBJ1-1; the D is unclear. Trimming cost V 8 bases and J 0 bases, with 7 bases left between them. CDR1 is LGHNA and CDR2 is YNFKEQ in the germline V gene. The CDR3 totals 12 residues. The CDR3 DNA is TGTGCCAGCGGGCCGGTGAACACTGAAGCTTTCTTT. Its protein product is CASGPVNTEAFF.